The 17 T cell receptor beta chains below all came from one sample that was sequenced in a study of cytomegalovirus exposure and HLA in healthy donors. PCR amplification relied on 60 Vbeta primers (plus 13 Jbeta primers). The table came from immunoSEQ multiplex PCR; TCRdb's copy has only in-frame clones and leaves some out. The table lists 150,000 to 250,000 clones, 85% of them singletons, with about 2.2% in the top ten. Specimen: PBMCs. The receptors come from a woman between 45 and 60 years old in good health and CMV-seronegative.

J is TRBJ1-2 and V is TRBV28, with 9 bases matching TRBD1. Germline-derived CDR1 and CDR2 are MDHEN and SYDVKM. V shed 3 bases and J 8 bases; nucleotides not matched to a gene: 7. This CDR3 comprises 14 residues. CDR3: CASSFRGQGRGYTF. The DNA of the CDR3 is TGTGCCAGCAGTTTTAGGGGACAGGGTAGGGGCTACACCTTC.

This chain uses TRBV2 with TRBJ1-6; D unresolved. V lost 7 bases to trimming and J lost 8 bases, with 12 bases between them. The CDR3 has 13 residues. Germline CDR1 SNHLY, CDR2 FYNNEI. CDR3 nucleotides: TGTGCCAGCATGGTCACCGGGGATTCACCCCTCCACTTT. This sequence encodes CASMVTGDSPLHF.

In this sample, this clone turned up a few times. The chain is built from TRBV4-3 and TRBJ2-1; 9 bases agree with TRBD2. Germline V lookup: CDR1 LGHNA, CDR2 YSLEER. The length of the CDR3 is 17 residues. The junction had 10 bases not matched to a gene; V was cut back by 0 bases and J by 7 bases. The CDR3 protein is CASSQDLAGVWGNEQFF. The CDR3 DNA reads TGCGCCAGCAGCCAAGATTTAGCGGGAGTTTGGGGAAATGAGCAGTTCTTC.

This clone has a handful of counts. The J gene is TRBJ2-1, the V gene TRBV5-5; weak D call: TRBD2 (6 bases). Trimming pared 0 bases from V and 0 bases from J, leaving 10 bases between. CDR3 length equals 16 residues. Germline V lookup: CDR1 SGHKS, CDR2 YYEKEE (reference sequence). The CDR3 spells CASSLVAGSSYNEQFF. The CDR3 region has the DNA TGTGCCAGCAGCTTGGTGGCGGGGAGCTCCTACAATGAGCAGTTCTTC.

The gene calls are TRBV7-6 and TRBJ2-7; D might be TRBD1 (5 bases). The CDR3 is made up of 15 amino acids. Per germline, CDR1 SGHVS and CDR2 FNYEAQ. Between the trimmed V and J ends, which lost 5 bases and 3 bases, there was a span of 17 bases. The CDR3 here is CASSLGQGRGYEQYF. The CDR3 DNA reads as TGTGCCAGCAGCCTCGGGCAGGGAAGAGGCTACGAGCAGTACTTC.

The V and J genes are TRBV18 and TRBJ1-4; tentatively, D is TRBD1 (5 bases). The V end was cut by 8 bases, the J end by 4 bases, with 11 bases between. This CDR3 region has 13 residues. CDR1 is KGHSH, CDR2 LQKENI, per germline. The CDR3 sequence: CASTQGINEKLFF. The CDR3 DNA is TGTGCCAGCACTCAGGGTATTAATGAAAAACTGTTTTTT.

The chain recombines TRBV29-1 with TRBJ2-6; D might be TRBD2 (5 bases). This CDR3 spans 14 amino acids. V dropped 6 bases and J dropped 4 bases, with 13 bases sitting between them. Germline V lookup: CDR1 SQVTM, CDR2 ANQGSEA. CDR3 sequence reads: CSVGSGLGANVLTF. DNA for the CDR3: TGCAGCGTCGGCAGCGGTCTGGGGGCCAACGTCCTGACTTTC. Complete variable domain (other parts from reference TRBV29-1 and TRBJ2-6): SAVISQKPSRDICQRGTSLTIQCQVDSQVTMMFWYRQQPGQSLTLIATANQGSEATYESGFVIDKFPISRPNLTFSTLTVSNMSPEDSSIYLCSVGSGLGANVLTFGAGSRLTVL.

The gene calls are TRBV5-1 and TRBJ2-1, with 12 bases matching TRBD1. CDR1 is SGHRS and CDR2 is YFSETQ in the germline V gene. V lost 4 bases and J lost 7; bases outside the gene matches: 6. The CDR3 length is 15 residues. The CDR3 coding sequence is TGCGCCAGCAGCCGGGGGACAGGGGGCTCAAATGAGCAGTTCTTC. It codes for CASSRGTGGSNEQFF.

The chain is built from TRBV19 and TRBJ2-3; 8 bases map to TRBD2. This CDR3 is built from 17 residues. Germline lookup yields CDR1 LNHDA and CDR2 SQIVND (reference sequence). Losses at the gene ends were 5 bases for V and 2 bases for J; bases not matched to a gene: 12. As DNA, the CDR3 is TGTGCCAGTAGTCGTTCCGGGACTAGGAGCCCCACAGATACGCAGTATTTT. This gives the protein CASSRSGTRSPTDTQYF.

This clone was counted between two and nine times. The V call is TRBV19, the J call TRBJ2-7, with D possibly being TRBD2 (5 bases). V was shortened by 4 bases and J by 6 bases, with 19 bases between the two germline ends. The CDR3 extends over 15 amino acids. Germline V gene data show CDR1 as LNHDA and CDR2 as SQIVND (reference sequence). This CDR3 is CASSTQSGYIGEQYF. The CDR3 DNA is TGTGCCAGTAGTACCCAATCGGGGTACATTGGCGAGCAGTACTTC.

The rearrangement links TRBV7-8 to TRBJ1-3; 8 bases agree with TRBD1. V dropped 5 bases and J dropped 4; count of bases not matched to a gene: 10. Germline V gene sequence: CDR1 SGHVS, CDR2 FQNEAQ. The CDR3 runs to 16 residues. The CDR3 DNA is TGTGCCAGCAGCGCTCGGGACAGGAGTATAGGAAACACCATATATTTT. Residues: CASSARDRSIGNTIYF.

The rearrangement joins TRBV18 to TRBJ2-7; D is unclear. CDR3 length: 13 residues. The V end was cut by 2 bases, the J end by 3 bases, with 8 bases between. The germline CDR1 and CDR2 sequences are KGHSH and LQKENI. The CDR3 DNA is TGTGCCAGCTCACCAAAAGAGTTCTACGAGCAGTACTTC. This translates into CASSPKEFYEQYF. Full variable domain (remainder filled in from reference TRBV18 and TRBJ2-7): NAGVMQNPRHLVRRRGQEARLRCSPMKGHSHVYWYRQLPEEGLKFMVYLQKENIIDESGMPKERFSAEFPKEGPSILRIQQVVRGDSAAYFCASSPKEFYEQYFGPGTRLTVT.

The chain recombines TRBV6-1 with TRBJ2-1, with D possibly matching TRBD1 (6 bases). The CDR3 consists of 15 residues. Trimming pared 2 bases from V and 11 bases from J, leaving 19 bases between. The germline gives CDR1 MNHNS, CDR2 SASEGT. In DNA, the CDR3 is TGTGCCAGCAGTGAACAGGGGTCCTTCTCAATGAAGCAGTTCTTC. This encodes CASSEQGSFSMKQFF.

About this clone itself: At one of its ends the junction is not consistent with the germline gene, which may arise from a read error. This chain links TRBV28 with TRBJ1-2; D perhaps matches TRBD1 (5 bases). Looked up from germline, CDR1 is MDHEN and CDR2 is SYDVKM. The CDR3 sequence is 15 residues long. Here the CDR3 DNA reads TGTGCCAGCAACCCATGGGGCCAGGGTAACTCTGGCTACACCTTC. Translated, it gives CASNPWGQGNSGYTF.

This clone was observed a handful of times. The J gene is TRBJ1-2, the V gene TRBV5-1, with D perhaps TRBD1 (6 bases). The CDR3 spans 14 residues. Trimming removed 4 bases from V and 6 bases from J, with 16 bases in between. Germline V lookup: CDR1 SGHRS, CDR2 YFSETQ. The chain's CDR3 is CASSPAGVGNGYTF. CDR3 nucleotide sequence: TGCGCCAGCAGCCCCGCAGGGGTAGGAAATGGCTACACCTTC.

V usage is TRBV2 and J usage is TRBJ2-7, with D possibly TRBD1 on 6 matching bases. Trimming stripped 5 bases from V and 1 base from J, with 12 bases between. Germline V CDR1 and CDR2: SNHLY, FYNNEI. This CDR3 region has 14 residues. The CDR3 DNA follows: TGTGCCAGCAGTCTACAGGGAGTTTCCTACGAGCAGTACTTC. Translating it yields CASSLQGVSYEQYF.

This clone was counted a few times. The chain recombines TRBV14 with TRBJ1-1; weak D call: TRBD1 (5 bases). V was cut by 6 bases and J by 2 bases, with 13 bases left in between. The V gene's germline CDR1 is SGHDN and CDR2 FVKESK. CDR3 length: 14 amino acids. The CDR3 protein is CASSPRGGNTEAFF. CDR3 nucleotide sequence: TGTGCCAGCAGTCCGCGGGGGGGAAACACTGAAGCTTTCTTT.